The sequence of this TCR beta chain was determined in a study of blood T cells in healthy people across ages. Study results and limitations: Total diversity from one million sequenced T cells was likely underestimated.

This clonotype was seen only a few times. The antigen remains unidentified. Germline V lookup: CDR1 DFQATT, CDR2 SNEGSKA (reference sequence). V dropped 6 bases and J dropped 3; count of bases not matched to a gene: 8. This CDR3 has 16 amino acids. The authors ran a second PCR of about 6 to 11 cycles using a sample-barcoded 5' primer and a J-beta primer mix. TCRdb used MiXCR to reprocess the 5' RACE reads, holding one entry per CDR3 protein. This table has some 1.4 million distinct CDR3 sequences, roughly 45% appearing once. This TCR derives from a woman under 30 in good health. Sequenced sample: blood. The chain is built from TRBV20-1 and TRBJ2-1, with 13 bases aligning to TRBD2. As DNA, the CDR3 is TGCAGTGCCCCGGAGGGACTAGCGGGGTACTACAATGAGCAGTTCTTC. The encoded protein is CSAPEGLAGYYNEQFF.